This T cell receptor (beta chain) was found in a study of monozygotic twins with inflammatory bowel disease. Study-level findings and limits: No detectable difference in repertoire similarity separated concordant from discordant twins, possibly as a result of limited power. Among IBD patients, fewer clonotypes were shared with others than among healthy twins, especially with disease activity.

After skipping T cell sorting, the authors isolated total RNA from whole blood. TCRdb reprocessed the 5' RACE reads, keeping one entry per CDR3 protein, no DNA. The listing records 190,000 or so distinct CDR3 sequences. As regards this clonotype: No antigen is known for it.

CDR3 length equals 14 residues. Germline assignment: CDR1 SGHRS and CDR2 YFSETQ. The chain recombines TRBV5-1 with TRBJ2-1; the D gene TCRdb calls, TRBD1, cannot be checked with no DNA. Sequenced: blood. This receptor was identified in a human donor with ulcerative colitis or Crohn's disease, or a healthy co-twin of an affected twin (not recorded which). The CDR3 here is CASSAGQPHNEQFF.